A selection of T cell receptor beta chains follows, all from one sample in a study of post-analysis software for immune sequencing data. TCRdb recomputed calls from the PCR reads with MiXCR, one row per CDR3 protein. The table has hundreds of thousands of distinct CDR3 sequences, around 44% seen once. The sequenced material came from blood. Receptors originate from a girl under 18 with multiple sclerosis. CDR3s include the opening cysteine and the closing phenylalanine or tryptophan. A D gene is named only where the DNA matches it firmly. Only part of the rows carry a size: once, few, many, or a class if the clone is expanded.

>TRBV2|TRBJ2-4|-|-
CASSVSQGAGEQYF
TGTGCCAGCAGTGTCTCCCAGGGGGCGGGGGAGCAGTACTTC
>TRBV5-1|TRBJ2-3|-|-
CASSLDLTSTDTQYF
TGCGCCAGCAGCTTGGATCTAACTAGCACAGATACGCAGTATTTT
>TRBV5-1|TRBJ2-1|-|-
CASSSRAHRDEQFF
TGCGCCAGCAGCTCTCGGGCCCACAGGGATGAGCAGTTCTTC
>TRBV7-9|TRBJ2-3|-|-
CASSQSRTLGTDTQYF
TGTGCCAGCAGCCAGAGTAGGACCTTAGGCACAGATACGCAGTATTTT
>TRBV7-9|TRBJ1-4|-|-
CASSLGGLTYANEKLFF
TGTGCCAGCAGCTTAGGGGGTCTGACCTACGCTAATGAAAAACTGTTTTTT
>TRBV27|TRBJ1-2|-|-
CASSSGLRGYTF
TGTGCCAGCAGTTCAGGTCTCAGGGGCTACACCTTC
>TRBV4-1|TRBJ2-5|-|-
CASSPSGGYQETQYF
TGCGCCAGCAGCCCGTCCGGGGGCTACCAAGAGACCCAGTACTTC
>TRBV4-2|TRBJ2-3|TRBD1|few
CASSQWTGPSERSNTQYF
TGTGCCAGCAGTCAGTGGACAGGGCCAAGCGAGAGGTCAAATACGCAGTATTTT
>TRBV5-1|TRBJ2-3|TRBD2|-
CASTQGTGGGSTDTQYF
TGCGCCAGCACCCAAGGGACTGGCGGGGGGAGCACAGATACGCAGTATTTT
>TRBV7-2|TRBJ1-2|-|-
CASSPSRVHTF
TGTGCCAGCAGCCCCTCAAGGGTCCACACCTTC
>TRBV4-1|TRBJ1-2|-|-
CASSQTGLVGYTF
TGCGCCAGCAGCCAGACCGGGTTAGTGGGCTACACCTTC
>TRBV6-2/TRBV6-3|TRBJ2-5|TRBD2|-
CASSQDLAGKETQYF
TGTGCCAGCAGTCAGGATCTAGCGGGAAAAGAGACCCAGTACTTC
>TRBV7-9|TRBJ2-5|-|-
CASSLVGRREETQYF
TGTGCCAGCAGCTTGGTAGGGAGGAGGGAAGAGACCCAGTACTTC
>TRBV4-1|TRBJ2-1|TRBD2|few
CASSQAGRGGYNEQFF
TGCGCCAGCAGCCAAGCTGGGAGGGGTGGATACAATGAGCAGTTCTTC
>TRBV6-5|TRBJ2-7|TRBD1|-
CAGSSGTVIYEQYF
TGTGCCGGCAGTTCCGGGACAGTTATCTACGAGCAGTACTTC
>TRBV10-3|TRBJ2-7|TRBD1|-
CAISESLVRDRGHEQYF
TGTGCCATCAGTGAGTCTCTTGTACGGGACAGGGGTCACGAGCAGTACTTC
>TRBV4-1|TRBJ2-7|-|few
CASSLTGYDSYEQYF
TGCGCCAGCAGCCTCACGGGGTACGACTCCTACGAGCAGTACTTC
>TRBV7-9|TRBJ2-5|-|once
CASSMDSYQETQYF
TGTGCCAGCAGCATGGACTCTTACCAAGAGACCCAGTACTTC
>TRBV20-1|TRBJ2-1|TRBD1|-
CSARTGVLRDNEQFF
TGCAGTGCTAGGACAGGGGTATTACGAGACAATGAGCAGTTCTTC
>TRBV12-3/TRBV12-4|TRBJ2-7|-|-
CASSRPSETYEQYF
TGTGCCAGCAGCCGTCCTAGCGAAACCTACGAGCAGTACTTC
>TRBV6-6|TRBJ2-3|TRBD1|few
CASSSGQLTDTQYF
TGTGCCAGCAGTTCGGGACAGCTCACAGATACGCAGTATTTT
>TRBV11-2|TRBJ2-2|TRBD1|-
CASTMDRAGELFF
TGTGCCAGCACGATGGACAGGGCCGGGGAGCTGTTTTTT